In its sample, the clone carrying this T cell receptor (beta chain) was seen a few times. Its cognate antigen is unknown. The V end was cut by 2 bases, the J end by 0 bases, with 3 bases between. Per the germline V gene, CDR1 is LNHDA and CDR2 is SQIVND (reference sequence). The CDR3 spans 13 residues. This sample was taken from a study of T cells after yellow fever vaccination. Study-level findings and limits: At 95% to 98% for CD4 and approximately 89% for CD8, most primary-vaccination clones showed up again after the booster. Contaminating bulk clonotypes could be abundant in FACS-sorted repertoires.

The authors made TCR cDNA by 5'RACE template switching, adding a universal primer site and UMIs. TCRdb reprocessed the 5' RACE reads with MiXCR, giving one entry per CDR3 protein. The repertoire holds about 230,000 distinct CDR3 sequences, with roughly 6.2% as singletons. The sample here was CD4+ T cells sorted from PBMCs, taken on the day of the yellow fever booster vaccination. The TCR sequence derives from a young man who received the YFV17D yellow fever vaccine. The chain uses TRBV19 and TRBJ2-3; no firm D call. Here the CDR3 DNA reads TGTGCCAGTAGTATATGGAGCACAGATACGCAGTATTTT. Amino acids: CASSIWSTDTQYF.